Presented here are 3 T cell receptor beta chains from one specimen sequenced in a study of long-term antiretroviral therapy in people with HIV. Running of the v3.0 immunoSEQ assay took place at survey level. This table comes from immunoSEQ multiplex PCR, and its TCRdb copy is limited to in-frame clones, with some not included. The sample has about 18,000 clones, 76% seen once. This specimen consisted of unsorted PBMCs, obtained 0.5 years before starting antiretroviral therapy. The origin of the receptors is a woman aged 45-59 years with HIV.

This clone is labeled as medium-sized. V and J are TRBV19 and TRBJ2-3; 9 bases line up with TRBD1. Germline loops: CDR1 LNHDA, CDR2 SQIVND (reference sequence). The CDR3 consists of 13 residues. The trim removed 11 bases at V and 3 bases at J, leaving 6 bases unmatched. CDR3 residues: CAVTGTGTDTQYF. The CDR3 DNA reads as TGTGCCGTGACGGGGACAGGGACAGATACGCAGTATTTT.

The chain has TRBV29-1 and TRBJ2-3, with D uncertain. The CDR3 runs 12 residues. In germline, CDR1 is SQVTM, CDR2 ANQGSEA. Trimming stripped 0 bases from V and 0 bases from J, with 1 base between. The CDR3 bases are TGCAGCGTTGAAGACAGCACAGATACGCAGTATTTT. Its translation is CSVEDSTDTQYF.

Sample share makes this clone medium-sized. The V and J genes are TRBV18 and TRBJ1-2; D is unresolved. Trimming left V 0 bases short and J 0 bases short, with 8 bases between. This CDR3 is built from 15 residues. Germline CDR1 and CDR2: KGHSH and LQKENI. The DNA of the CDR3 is TGTGCCAGCTCACCACCAGCGGGGACTAACTATGGCTACACCTTC. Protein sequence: CASSPPAGTNYGYTF.